What follows describes a single T cell receptor beta chain. Only a few counts were recorded for this clone. Its antigen is currently not known. No much larger clone exists at a distance of one base, and base qualities are not known. In this study, focal radiation therapy paired with CTLA-4 blockade (ipilimumab) was tested in patients who had chemo-refractory metastatic non-small-cell lung cancer. The data originate from a study of radiotherapy plus CTLA-4 blockade in lung cancer (dated by TCRdb to the late 2010s). About the investigation overall: Objective responses occurred in 18% of enrolled patients, and around 29% achieved disease control. Points the paper makes about the study in general: The strongest predictors of response, as reported, were early dynamic changes in blood T cell clones along with a rise in serum interferon-beta after radiation. After treatment with radiotherapy and ipilimumab, TCR clones that originated in tumors expanded in peripheral blood.

The CDR3 starts with the cysteine, ends with the phenylalanine, and has 14 residues. Kept here is only the CDR3 DNA, which spans 42 bases and is read in frame from base 1. The germline V gene supplies CDR1 MDHEN and CDR2 SYDVKM. Trimming leaves V shorter by 7 bases and J shorter by 3 bases, with the junction holding 9 bases beyond the gene matches. Libraries were made using the immunoSEQ multiplex PCR assay. Here the immuneACCESS table is served through TCRdb, limited to in-frame sequences with V and J called. Missing clones are a known gap in these copies; in checked studies unresolved V genes cover under half, and the rest lacks a known reason. The sample table lists approximately 82,000 clones, about 85% of them with a count of one. The ten most abundant clones make up more than 12% of the sample.

The chain is encoded by TRBV28 joined to TRBJ2-7, with 7 bases aligning to TRBD2. This sample comprised peripheral blood, obtained from a patient treated with radiotherapy plus ipilimumab. This clonotype was sampled from a human donor with non-small cell lung cancer that progressed on radiotherapy plus ipilimumab. The CDR3 here reads CASKNSSGGYEQYF. The sequenced DNA: TGTGCCAGCAAAAACTCTTCGGGGGGCTACGAGCAGTACTTC.